The clone carrying this T cell receptor beta chain appeared many times. Its target is unknown. The data stem from a study of early T cells in non-severe SARS-CoV-2 infection. Across the whole study: Sequencing used unsorted whole-blood bulk RNA, so chains lack pairing.

Separate cDNA molecules each had unique molecular identifiers attached to them. TCRdb called the 5' RACE reads again in MiXCR, with one record for every CDR3 protein. The sample has more than 65,000 distinct CDR3 sequences, 12% seen once; the top ten hold 3.5% to 5%. The study, taken as a whole, reports: VDJdb matching favored anti-spike CD8 responses, missing private and CD4 specificities.

The sequence was collected from an adult who was a healthcare worker with PCR-confirmed SARS-CoV-2 infection or an uninfected control (not recorded which). The sequencing input was whole blood.

The CDR3 DNA follows: TGTGCCAGCAGTACTAGCGGGAGAGATACGCAGTATTTT. This codes for CASSTSGRDTQYF. J is TRBJ2-3 and V is TRBV2; 11 bases map to TRBD2. V was clipped by 5 bases and J by 5 bases; unmatched bases: 0. The CDR3 has 13 amino acids. The germline V gene has CDR1 SNHLY and CDR2 FYNNEI.